This paragraph reports one T cell receptor beta chain. Negative isolation was applied to CD8+ and CD4+ T cells, and FACS enrichment was applied to TEMRA cells. With random hexamers, reverse transcription was performed on 0.5 to 1 ug of RNA. TCR beta CDR3 was amplified by immunoSEQ covering 54 Vbeta and 13 Jbeta. Each CDR3 protein is one row after TCRdb ran MiXCR on the immunoSEQ multiplex PCR reads. The table includes around 140,000 distinct CDR3 sequences, about 95% detected once. This sample is drawn from a study of CD8 T cells in Susac syndrome. The CDR3 consists of 12 residues. Germline loops: CDR1 SEHNR, CDR2 FQNEAQ (reference sequence). V lost 6 bases and J lost 2, with 7 bases in between.

This sequence was found in a human donor with Susac syndrome. The chain recombines TRBV7-9 with TRBJ2-5; D unresolved. Sequencing used CD4+ T cells from PBMCs. Here the CDR3 DNA reads TGTGCCAGCAGTTTTACTCAAGAGACCCAGTACTTC. Encoded protein: CASSFTQETQYF.